The rows below give T cell receptor beta chains drawn from one sample of a study of T cells expressing NK-cell markers. Each CDR3 protein gets one entry in TCRdb, which reprocessed the 5' RACE reads and gives no DNA. The sample's table shows about 190,000 distinct CDR3 sequences. The sample comprised blood T cells: a sorted CD56 or NKG2C T cell subset, CD4+ or CD8+ T cells, or bulk PBMC T cells (not recorded which). The receptor source for this set is a man aged 18 to 69 in good health. Each CDR3 is given with its conserved first and last residue.

v_call,j_call,cdr3_length,cdr3_aa
TRBV5-1,TRBJ1-6,14,CASSLPAYNSPLHF
TRBV7-8,TRBJ2-2,13,CAISRESTGELFF
TRBV27,TRBJ2-3,15,CASSLLAGGTDTQYF
TRBV4-1,TRBJ2-5,16,CASSQASGRRQETQYF
TRBV4-2,TRBJ2-2,19,CASSQDRASGGKNTGELFF
TRBV20-1,TRBJ2-7,12,CSGRGISYEQYF
TRBV29-1,TRBJ1-4,11,CSALADEKLFF
TRBV12-3/TRBV12-4,TRBJ1-3,15,CASSYLQGNGNTIYF
TRBV20-1,TRBJ1-2,11,CRKIGAYGYTF
TRBV27,TRBJ2-1,15,CASSLFAVKVPEQFF
TRBV28,TRBJ1-1,12,CASRAHSTEAFF
TRBV5-1,TRBJ2-7,16,CASSLDPVSGAYEQYF
TRBV4-2,TRBJ2-5,13,CASSRVLSETQYF
TRBV7-9,TRBJ2-2,13,CASSLQEAGELFF
TRBV29-1,TRBJ2-3,14,CSLITGGDTDTQYF
TRBV14,TRBJ1-1,15,CASSPTGGLDTEAFF
TRBV10-3,TRBJ1-2,13,CAISETLQGGYTF
TRBV6-5,TRBJ2-7,16,CASSYSGSGGAYEQYF
TRBV3-1,TRBJ2-1,17,CARRLLSGGARCNEQFF
TRBV24-1,TRBJ2-3,14,CATSDLFDGDTQYF
TRBV10-3,TRBJ2-7,15,CAISEPGTDVPWQYF
TRBV29-1,TRBJ2-3,14,CSVDGGGAKDTQYF
TRBV27,TRBJ2-2,17,CASSFLERVRITGELFF